The rows below give T cell receptor beta chains drawn from one sample of a study of response to subunit inactivated influenza vaccine. Each CDR3 protein is one row after TCRdb ran MiXCR on the RT-PCR reads. The sample shows approximately 530,000 distinct CDR3 sequences, approximately 7.2% of them seen only once. The sequencing here drew on PBMCs from blood, taken 23 months after vaccination. The receptor source for this set is a man aged 50-75 years who received an inactivated influenza vaccine. The CDR3 runs from the conserved cysteine through the conserved F or W. The D gene is left open where the match is weak. Rows may omit the clone size; those that give it use once, few, many or a size class.

abundance,d_gene,j_gene,v_gene,CDR3aa,CDR3nt
many,.,TRBJ2-3,TRBV5-5,CASSLGEVTDTQYF,TGTGCCAGCAGCTTGGGGGAAGTCACAGATACGCAGTATTTT
few,.,TRBJ2-2,TRBV4-3,CASSQEARVNTGELFF,TGCGCCAGCAGCCAAGAGGCTCGAGTGAACACCGGGGAGCTGTTTTTT
.,TRBD1,TRBJ1-5,TRBV20-1,CSARVGQGHQPQHF,TGCAGTGCTAGAGTGGGACAGGGCCACCAGCCCCAGCATTTT
many,.,TRBJ2-7,TRBV27,CASSLVLGTGHEQYF,TGTGCCAGCAGTTTAGTCCTGGGAACGGGCCACGAGCAGTACTTC
few,.,TRBJ1-4,TRBV12-3/TRBV12-4,CASSLFGGRKEKLFF,TGTGCCAGCAGTTTATTCGGGGGGCGGAAGGAAAAACTGTTTTTT
many,.,TRBJ1-2,TRBV12-3/TRBV12-4,CASSLAEGYGYTF,TGTGCCAGCAGTTTAGCGGAGGGATATGGCTACACCTTC
.,.,TRBJ1-6,TRBV12-3/TRBV12-4,CASSEELGLLNSPLHF,TGTGCCAGCAGTGAAGAACTCGGGTTGTTGAATTCACCCCTCCACTTT
.,.,TRBJ2-2,TRBV14,CASSQERPSLGGELFF,TGTGCCAGCAGCCAAGAAAGGCCCAGTTTGGGCGGGGAGCTGTTTTTT
.,TRBD1,TRBJ2-2,TRBV5-1,CASSRDSTNTGELFF,TGCGCCAGCAGTCGGGACAGTACAAACACCGGGGAGCTGTTTTTT
many,.,TRBJ2-7,TRBV6-5,CASSYYGREQYF,TGTGCCAGCAGTTACTACGGCCGCGAGCAGTACTTC
.,TRBD2,TRBJ2-3,TRBV20-1,CSASSGGTTDTQYF,TGCAGTGCTAGCAGCGGGGGGACGACAGATACGCAGTATTTT
.,.,TRBJ2-1,TRBV9,CASTPGFTMAYNEQFF,TGTGCCAGCACGCCGGGATTTACCATGGCCTACAATGAGCAGTTCTTC